A single sample is the source of the 5 T cell receptor beta chains below, sequenced in a study of T cell responses to AZD1222 COVID-19 vaccine. Generated by immunoSEQ multiplex PCR, the TCRdb table keeps only in-frame clones and is missing some. Found here are 110,000 to 150,000 clones, roughly nine tenths of them singletons; the top ten hold about 2.7%. The source was peripheral blood, collected on day 0 of AZD1222 vaccination. These receptors came from an adult in good health.

This clone appeared a few times. The chain has TRBV28 and TRBJ1-1; 8 bases map to TRBD1. Trimming at V came to 5 bases and at J to 0 bases, leaving 11 bases not matched to a gene. This CDR3 is built from 17 residues. Germline lookup yields CDR1 MDHEN and CDR2 SYDVKM. The DNA for the CDR3 is TGTGCCAGCAGTCCGATCGGGACAGGCCTGATGAACACTGAAGCTTTCTTT. Protein: CASSPIGTGLMNTEAFF.

V and J are TRBV30 and TRBJ1-2; no firm D call. The CDR3 runs to 11 residues. V lost 0 bases, J lost 7 bases, and 6 bases lay in between. The germline V gene has CDR1 GTSNPN and CDR2 SVGIG (reference sequence). The DNA for the CDR3 is TGTGCCTGGAGTGTTTTTCGTGGCTACACCTTC. It specifies CAWSVFRGYTF.

The chain recombines TRBV7-8 with TRBJ2-2; 7 positions agree with TRBD1. V shed 10 bases, J shed 6 bases, and the junction held 17 bases outside the gene matches. The CDR3 has 16 amino acids. Germline CDR1 is SGHVS and CDR2 is FQNEAQ. The CDR3 coding sequence is TGTGCCACCCTGGAAACCCGGGACAGCAGATCCGGGGAGCTGTTTTTT. Its translation: CATLETRDSRSGELFF.

This chain joins TRBV28 and TRBJ1-5; no clear D. This CDR3 comprises 13 residues. The V end lost 3 bases, the J end lost 4 bases, and 7 bases lay between the germline ends. The germline V gene encodes CDR1 MDHEN and CDR2 SYDVKM. CDR3 amino acids: CASSLFMNQPQHF. CDR3 coding DNA: TGTGCCAGCAGTTTGTTTATGAATCAGCCCCAGCATTTT. Supplemented by reference TRBV28 and TRBJ1-5, the full variable domain reads DVKVTQSSRYLVKRTGEKVFLECVQDMDHENMFWYRQDPGLGLRLIYFSYDVKMKEKGDIPEGYSVSREKKERFSLILESASTNQTSMYLCASSLFMNQPQHFGDGTRLSIL.

The J gene is TRBJ2-3, the V gene TRBV2; no clear D. The CDR3 runs 13 residues. The V gene lost 0 bases and the J gene lost 1 base, with 2 bases spanning the gap. CDR1 and CDR2 (germline): SNHLY, FYNNEI. The CDR3 region has the DNA TGTGCCAGCAGTGAAGCAGGCACAGATACGCAGTATTTT. It yields the protein CASSEAGTDTQYF.